The sample holds many counts of the clone carrying this TCR beta chain. Its antigen is unknown. This record comes from a study of early T cells in non-severe SARS-CoV-2 infection. Study in general: The study sequenced bulk RNA from unsorted whole blood, with chains unpaired.

This CDR3 has 14 residues. Trimming removed 6 bases from V and 0 bases from J, with 14 bases in between. Germline lookup yields CDR1 DFQATT and CDR2 SNEGSKA (reference sequence). The library protocol tagged individual cDNA molecules with unique molecular identifiers. TCRdb passed the 5' RACE reads through MiXCR, listing each CDR3 protein once. The repertoire consists of 90,000 to 130,000 distinct CDR3 sequences, with around an eighth occurring once and the leading ten covering around 2.9%. Regarding the study as a whole: Lookups in VDJdb leaned toward anti-spike CD8 responses and missed private and CD4 specificities.

Material: whole blood. The sequence was obtained from an adult who was a healthcare worker with PCR-confirmed SARS-CoV-2 infection or an uninfected control (not recorded which). The chain combines TRBV20-1 with TRBJ1-1; D is perhaps TRBD1 (5 bases). CDR3 loop: CSADKTGMNTEAFF. The CDR3 nucleotides are TGCAGTGCGGACAAAACAGGCATGAACACTGAAGCTTTCTTT.